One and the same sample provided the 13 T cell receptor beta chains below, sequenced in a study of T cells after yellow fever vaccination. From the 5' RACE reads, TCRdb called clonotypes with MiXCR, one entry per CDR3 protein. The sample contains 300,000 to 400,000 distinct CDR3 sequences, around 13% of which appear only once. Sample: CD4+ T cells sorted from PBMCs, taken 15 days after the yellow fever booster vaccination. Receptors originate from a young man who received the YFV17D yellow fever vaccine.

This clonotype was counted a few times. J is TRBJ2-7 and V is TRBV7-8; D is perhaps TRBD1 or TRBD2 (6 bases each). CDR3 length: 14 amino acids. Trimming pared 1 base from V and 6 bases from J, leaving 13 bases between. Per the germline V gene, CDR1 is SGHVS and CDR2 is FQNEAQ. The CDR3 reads CASSLGDGGGEQYV. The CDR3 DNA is TGTGCCAGCAGCTTAGGGGACGGAGGGGGCGAGCAGTACGTC.

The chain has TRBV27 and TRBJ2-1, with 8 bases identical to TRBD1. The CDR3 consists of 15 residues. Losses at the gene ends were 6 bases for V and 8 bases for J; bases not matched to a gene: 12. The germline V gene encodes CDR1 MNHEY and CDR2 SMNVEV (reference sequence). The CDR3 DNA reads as TGTGCCAGCAGCCCCGTGGGCCAGGGGGCCTATGAGCAGTTCTTC. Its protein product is CASSPVGQGAYEQFF.

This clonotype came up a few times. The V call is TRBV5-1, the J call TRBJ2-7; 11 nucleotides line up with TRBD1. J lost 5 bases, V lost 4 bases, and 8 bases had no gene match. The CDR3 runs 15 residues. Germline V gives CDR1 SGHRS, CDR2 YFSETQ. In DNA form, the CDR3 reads TGCGCCAGCAGCGATGGACAGGGGGCGTACCACGAGCAGTACGTC. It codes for CASSDGQGAYHEQYV.

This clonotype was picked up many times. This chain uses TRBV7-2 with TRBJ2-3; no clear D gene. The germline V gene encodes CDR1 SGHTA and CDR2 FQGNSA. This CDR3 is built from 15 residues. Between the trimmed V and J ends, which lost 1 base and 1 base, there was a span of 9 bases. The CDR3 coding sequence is TGTGCCAGCAGCTTAGTTAACCAGCGCACAGATACGCAGTATTTT. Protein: CASSLVNQRTDTQYF.

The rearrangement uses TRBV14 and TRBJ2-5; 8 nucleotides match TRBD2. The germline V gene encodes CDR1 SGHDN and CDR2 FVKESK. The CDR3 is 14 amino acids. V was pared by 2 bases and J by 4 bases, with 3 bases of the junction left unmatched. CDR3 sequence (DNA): TGTGCCAGCAGCCAACTTCTAGCGGGAGAGACCCAGTACTTC. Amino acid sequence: CASSQLLAGETQYF.

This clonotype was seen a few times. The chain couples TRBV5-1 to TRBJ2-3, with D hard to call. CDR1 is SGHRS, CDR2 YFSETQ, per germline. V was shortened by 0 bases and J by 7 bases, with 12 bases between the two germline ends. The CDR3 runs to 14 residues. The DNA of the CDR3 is TGCGCCAGCAGCTTGGAGTTGGGTGTCAATACGCAGTATTTT. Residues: CASSLELGVNTQYF.

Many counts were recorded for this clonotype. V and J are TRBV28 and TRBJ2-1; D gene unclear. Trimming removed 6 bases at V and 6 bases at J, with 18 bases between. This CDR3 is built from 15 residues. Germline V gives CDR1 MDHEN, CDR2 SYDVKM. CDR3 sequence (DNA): TGTGCCAGCAGCCCTCCGGGCACGATCTCCAATGAGCAGTTCTTC. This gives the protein CASSPPGTISNEQFF.

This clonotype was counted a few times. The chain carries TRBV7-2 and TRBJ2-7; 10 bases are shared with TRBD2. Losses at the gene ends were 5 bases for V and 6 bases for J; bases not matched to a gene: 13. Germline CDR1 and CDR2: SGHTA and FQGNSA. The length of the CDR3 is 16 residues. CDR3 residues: CASSHSMSGGAVEQYF. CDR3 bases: TGTGCCAGCAGCCATTCCATGAGCGGGGGGGCAGTCGAGCAGTACTTC.

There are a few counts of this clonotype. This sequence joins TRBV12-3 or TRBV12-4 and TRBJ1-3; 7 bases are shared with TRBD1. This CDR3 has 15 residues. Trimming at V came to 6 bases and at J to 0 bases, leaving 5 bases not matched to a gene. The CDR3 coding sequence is TGTGCCAGCAGCGACAGGGACTACTCTGGAAACACCATATATTTT. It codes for CASSDRDYSGNTIYF.

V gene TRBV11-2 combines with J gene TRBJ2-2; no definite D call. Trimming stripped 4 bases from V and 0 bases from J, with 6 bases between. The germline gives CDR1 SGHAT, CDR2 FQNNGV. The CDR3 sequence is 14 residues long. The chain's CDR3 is CASSSRPNTGELFF. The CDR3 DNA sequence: TGTGCCAGCAGCTCCCGCCCGAACACCGGGGAGCTGTTTTTT.

Here the CDR3 reads CASSFEGTGELFF. As DNA, the CDR3 is TGTGCCAGCAGTTTCGAGGGAACCGGGGAGCTGTTTTTT. The gene calls are TRBV28 and TRBJ2-2; D possibly corresponds to TRBD2 (5 bases). This CDR3 contains 13 residues. Germline CDR1 and CDR2: MDHEN and SYDVKM. Trimming cost V 3 bases and J 5 bases, with 7 bases left between them.

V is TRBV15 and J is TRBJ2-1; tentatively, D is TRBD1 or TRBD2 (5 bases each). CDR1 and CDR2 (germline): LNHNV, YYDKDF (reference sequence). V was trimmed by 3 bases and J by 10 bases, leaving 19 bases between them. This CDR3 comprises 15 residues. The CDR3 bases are TGTGCCACCAGCAGGGCCGGGACCCAAGCTCGAGAGCAGTTCTTC. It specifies CATSRAGTQAREQFF.

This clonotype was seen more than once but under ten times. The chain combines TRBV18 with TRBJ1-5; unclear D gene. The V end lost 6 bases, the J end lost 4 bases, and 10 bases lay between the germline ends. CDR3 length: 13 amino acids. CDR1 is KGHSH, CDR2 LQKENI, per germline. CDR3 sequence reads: CASSDGGNQPQHF. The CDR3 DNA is TGTGCCAGCTCTGACGGAGGGAATCAGCCCCAGCATTTT.